This is a list of T cell receptor beta chains from one sample in a study of blood T cell repertoires in COVID-19. The data were produced by immunoSEQ multiplex PCR, yet TCRdb's version contains in-frame clones alone and is incomplete. The sample yields approximately 160,000 clones, 80% to 90% seen once. Sequences were obtained from PBMCs or T cells enriched from blood (not recorded which). The receptors here all came from a woman aged 45-60 years in a cohort exposed to, infected with or recovered from COVID-19 (not recorded which). The CDR3 runs from the conserved cysteine through the conserved F or W. D genes are given only for firm matches. Not every row has a clone size; where given, it reads once, few, many or a size class.

CDR3 DNA | CDR3 protein | clone size | J gene | D gene | V gene
TGTGCCAGCTCACGGGGGGAAAATTCACCCCTCCACTTT | CASSRGENSPLHF | few | TRBJ1-6 | - | TRBV18
TGTGCCAGCAGTATGGTGACAGGGGTGGCTTTCTTT | CASSMVTGVAFF | - | TRBJ1-1 | TRBD1 | TRBV27
TGTGCCAGCAGCATAGGACAGGGTGGGTACAATGAGCAGTTCTTC | CASSIGQGGYNEQFF | - | TRBJ2-1 | TRBD1 | TRBV7-3
TGTGCCAGCACCCGAGGGACAGACTCCTACGAGCAGTACTTC | CASTRGTDSYEQYF | - | TRBJ2-7 | TRBD1 | TRBV5-4
TGTGCCAGCAGCCAAGAGGGAGGAGGTTCCAGACCCCTCTACGAGCAGTACTTC | CASSQEGGGSRPLYEQYF | few | TRBJ2-7 | - | TRBV4-2
TGTGCCAGCTCACCGAGGACTCAAGAGACCCAGTACTTC | CASSPRTQETQYF | - | TRBJ2-5 | - | TRBV18
TGTGCCAGCAGTAGGGGCGGCACAGATACGCAGTATTTT | CASSRGGTDTQYF | once | TRBJ2-3 | - | TRBV27
TGCGCCAGCAGCCCCCGGGGGGGCCTAGCAGTCGGGGAGCTGTTTTTT | CASSPRGGLAVGELFF | few | TRBJ2-2 | TRBD2 | TRBV4-1
- | CASSRIRWGGGSPLHF | - | TRBJ1-6 | - | TRBV21-1
TGTGCCAGAAGCCCGGCGACTAGCGGGAGCTCTGGGGCCAACGTCCTGACTTTC | CARSPATSGSSGANVLTF | - | TRBJ2-6 | TRBD2 | TRBV5-3
TGTGCCACCAGTGATTCCAGGGGGCGGGGTGGGGCCAACGTCCTGACTTTC | CATSDSRGRGGANVLTF | - | TRBJ2-6 | TRBD1 | TRBV24-1
TGTGCCAGCAGTGAATGGAGCAGGGGGAGCGAGCAGTACTTC | CASSEWSRGSEQYF | - | TRBJ2-7 | TRBD1 | TRBV2
TGTGCCAGCAGCCAAGGTCTAGCGCGGGGCGAGCAGTACTTC | CASSQGLARGEQYF | - | TRBJ2-7 | - | TRBV3-1/TRBV3-2
TGCGCCAGCAGCGTCGGCCCGACTCGGGGAAACACCATATATTTT | CASSVGPTRGNTIYF | - | TRBJ1-3 | - | TRBV5-1
TGTGCCTGGGGGGGGACAGGGAACACTGAAGCTTTCTTT | CAWGGTGNTEAFF | - | TRBJ1-1 | TRBD1 | TRBV30
TGTGCCAGCAGCTTATTAGCGGGAGTAGGTGAGCAGTACTTC | CASSLLAGVGEQYF | - | TRBJ2-7 | TRBD2 | TRBV11-2
TGTGCCACCAGCATAGGGGGCAGGGACACCGGGGAGCTGTTTTTT | CATSIGGRDTGELFF | few | TRBJ2-2 | TRBD1 | TRBV15
TGTGCCTGGAGGACAGGCACCCACACTGAAGCTTTCTTT | CAWRTGTHTEAFF | - | TRBJ1-1 | - | TRBV30
TGCGCCAGCAGCGGCCAGGGGGGCGAGCAGTACTTC | CASSGQGGEQYF | - | TRBJ2-7 | - | TRBV5-1
TGCGCCAGCAGTCCCCTGGCAGGGGCGGACCAGCCCCAGCATTTT | CASSPLAGADQPQHF | - | TRBJ1-5 | - | TRBV5-1
TGCAGCGCCGATTCCCGGTCGGGGAATGAGCAGTTCTTC | CSADSRSGNEQFF | - | TRBJ2-1 | - | TRBV29-1
TGTGCCAGCACCGAGACAGGGGACAGGGAGGGGCAGTACTTC | CASTETGDREGQYF | - | TRBJ2-7 | TRBD1 | TRBV6-5
TGTGCCAGCAGCTTAGGGTTGGGACAGGGGGCGCGTACGACAGAGACCCAGTACTTC | CASSLGLGQGARTTETQYF | - | TRBJ2-5 | TRBD1 | TRBV7-9
TGTGCCAGCAGGAATCGGGGGACCGATTACGAGCAGTACTTC | CASRNRGTDYEQYF | - | TRBJ2-7 | - | TRBV2
TGTGCCAGCAGCTTAAGAGGGACACTAAGCGGAAACACCATATATTTT | CASSLRGTLSGNTIYF | - | TRBJ1-3 | - | TRBV7-2
TGTGCCAGCAGCTTAGGAGCCCAGGGGGATCAGCCCCAGCATTTT | CASSLGAQGDQPQHF | - | TRBJ1-5 | TRBD1 | TRBV11-2
TGCAGTCCCAGTGCAGGGATGAACACTGAAGCTTTCTTT | CSPSAGMNTEAFF | - | TRBJ1-1 | - | TRBV20-1
TGTGCCAGTAGTCCATCTGGCACCCCATTTGGCTACACCTTC | CASSPSGTPFGYTF | - | TRBJ1-2 | - | TRBV19
TGTGCCACCAGCAGAGAACTTATCTACGAGCAGTACTTC | CATSRELIYEQYF | - | TRBJ2-7 | - | TRBV15
TGTGCCAGCGGAAATCCTAGGGGACTAGCCAAAAACATTCAGTACTTC | CASGNPRGLAKNIQYF | - | TRBJ2-4 | - | TRBV27
TGTGCCAGCAGTTTAGGAGGGGGCCGCGAAGCTTTCTTT | CASSLGGGREAFF | - | TRBJ1-1 | TRBD1 | TRBV28
TGTGCCAGCAGCTGGGGGACTAGCGGGAGTTCTGGGGAGCTGTTTTTT | CASSWGTSGSSGELFF | - | TRBJ2-2 | TRBD2 | TRBV5-4
TGTGCCAGCAGCCCGAACAGGGGACCCGGCGAGCAGTACTTC | CASSPNRGPGEQYF | - | TRBJ2-7 | TRBD1 | TRBV7-2
TGTGCCAGCAGCTTAGTGGTCTGGGGCGCACGCTCTGGAAACACCATATATTTT | CASSLVVWGARSGNTIYF | - | TRBJ1-3 | - | TRBV5-5
TGTGCCAGCAGTTTCGGCAGGGAAAGTGGAAACACCATATATTTT | CASSFGRESGNTIYF | - | TRBJ1-3 | - | TRBV28
TGTGCCAGCAGCTTGGCAAGCGATACCATCTCTGGAAACACCATATATTTT | CASSLASDTISGNTIYF | - | TRBJ1-3 | - | TRBV5-8
TGTGCCAGCAGTGGTCCCGGGACTAGCGGGGTACACGAGCAGTACTTC | CASSGPGTSGVHEQYF | - | TRBJ2-7 | TRBD2 | TRBV2
TGTGCCACCAGCAGAGTCCGATCCGGAGCGAACACCATATATTTT | CATSRVRSGANTIYF | - | TRBJ1-3 | - | TRBV15
TGCGCCAGCAGCCAAGGTCCAGGCACCGCCTATGGCTACACCTTC | CASSQGPGTAYGYTF | - | TRBJ1-2 | - | TRBV4-1
TGTGCCTGCGACCGACGGAGCGCTGGGACTGAAGCTTTCTTT | CACDRRSAGTEAFF | - | TRBJ1-1 | - | TRBV30
TGTGCCTGGAGTGTTGGACTCGAGACCCAGTACTTC | CAWSVGLETQYF | once | TRBJ2-5 | - | TRBV30
TGTGCCAGCAGCGGGAGCGGGGGGGCCCCCTGGTACCAAGAGACCCAGTACTTC | CASSGSGGAPWYQETQYF | - | TRBJ2-5 | TRBD2 | TRBV9
TGCGCCAGCAGCCAAGAAGGCAGGGGGATAGGGCAGCCCCAGCATTTT | CASSQEGRGIGQPQHF | - | TRBJ1-5 | TRBD1 | TRBV4-1
TGTGCCAGCAGCTTAGCGAACAGGGCCGGGAATGAAAAACTGTTTTTT | CASSLANRAGNEKLFF | - | TRBJ1-4 | - | TRBV7-2
TGCGCCAGCAGCTTGGGGCTAGCGGGAGGGCCTCCCTACAATGAGCAGTTCTTC | CASSLGLAGGPPYNEQFF | - | TRBJ2-1 | TRBD2 | TRBV5-1
TGTGCCACCAGTGCCGGTCCCGGGGGGGCAGCCAAAAACATTCAGTACTTC | CATSAGPGGAAKNIQYF | - | TRBJ2-4 | TRBD2 | TRBV24-1
TGCAGCGCACCTAGCGGGAGAGGATCTGGAGAGACCCAGTACTTC | CSAPSGRGSGETQYF | - | TRBJ2-5 | TRBD2 | TRBV29-1
TGCGCCAGCAGCTTGGGAGCAACTAATGAAAAACTGTTTTTT | CASSLGATNEKLFF | - | TRBJ1-4 | - | TRBV5-1
TGTGCCAGCAGTTTATCGGGCAAACAGTCAAGACACGGCTACACCTTC | CASSLSGKQSRHGYTF | - | TRBJ1-2 | - | TRBV27
TGTGCCAGCAGCCCAAAGAACACTGAAGCTTTCTTT | CASSPKNTEAFF | - | TRBJ1-1 | - | TRBV11-2
TGTGCCAGCACCGCAGCGGGGCCAGGGGAGCAGTTCTTC | CASTAAGPGEQFF | - | TRBJ2-1 | TRBD2 | TRBV13
TGTGCCAGCAGCATACTAGCGGGGGGGCAAGAGACCCAGTACTTC | CASSILAGGQETQYF | - | TRBJ2-5 | TRBD2 | TRBV6-2/TRBV6-3
TGCAGCGTTGATGTACCGGGAAATGAAAAACTGTTTTTT | CSVDVPGNEKLFF | - | TRBJ1-4 | - | TRBV29-1
TGTGCCAGCAGCCCGAGCGGGAGGATATTGGGCGAGCAGTACTTC | CASSPSGRILGEQYF | - | TRBJ2-7 | TRBD2 | TRBV27
TGCAGCGCCGTCCCCCGGGATCTGGAAAAACTGTTTTTT | CSAVPRDLEKLFF | - | TRBJ1-4 | - | TRBV29-1
TGTGCCACCAGTGATTTTAGCGGGGGCCTCTCCTACAATGAGCAGTTCTTC | CATSDFSGGLSYNEQFF | - | TRBJ2-1 | TRBD2 | TRBV24-1
TGTGCCAGCAGTCCAGACAGTAGGGGCTACACCTTC | CASSPDSRGYTF | - | TRBJ1-2 | - | TRBV28
TGTGCCACCAGTGAACAGGGTCCCGGGGCCAACGTCCTGACTTTC | CATSEQGPGANVLTF | - | TRBJ2-6 | - | TRBV24-1